These T cell receptor beta chains were read from a single sample in a study of cytomegalovirus exposure and HLA in healthy donors. The protocol was immunoSEQ multiplex PCR, while the TCRdb copy is restricted to in-frame clones and leaves out a portion. Here the sample spans 130,000 to 150,000 clones, over 80% being singletons. Sequenced sample: PBMCs. These receptor sequences come from a man aged 18 to 29 in good health and CMV-seropositive. The CDR3 runs from the conserved cysteine through the conserved F or W. The D gene is left open where the match is weak. Expanded clones are given a class, and other clones once, few, many or no size at all.

j_call: TRBJ2-3
v_call: TRBV9
clone_size: -
d_call: -
cdr3_nt: TGTGCCAGCAGCCCCTCCGGGACTGGGACAGATACGCAGTATTTT
cdr3_aa: CASSPSGTGTDTQYF

j_call: TRBJ1-2
v_call: TRBV29-1
clone_size: -
d_call: -
cdr3_nt: TGCAGCGTCTTAAGCGGGTTCTTTGGAGGCTACACCTTC
cdr3_aa: CSVLSGFFGGYTF

j_call: TRBJ2-4
v_call: TRBV5-6
clone_size: -
d_call: -
cdr3_nt: TGTGCCAGCAGCTTGGGGGGGCTAGCCAAAAACATTCAGTACTTC
cdr3_aa: CASSLGGLAKNIQYF

j_call: TRBJ2-6
v_call: TRBV5-1
clone_size: -
d_call: TRBD1
cdr3_nt: TGCGCCAGCAGCGAGACAGGGGGCTCTGGGGCCAACGTCCTGACTTTC
cdr3_aa: CASSETGGSGANVLTF

j_call: TRBJ1-2
v_call: TRBV4-1
clone_size: -
d_call: -
cdr3_nt: TGCGCCAGCGGCCACACAGAAATATATGGCTACACCTTC
cdr3_aa: CASGHTEIYGYTF

j_call: TRBJ2-3
v_call: TRBV5-1
clone_size: -
d_call: -
cdr3_nt: TGCGCCAGCAGCTTGAACAGGGTGGGCACAGATACGCAGTATTTT
cdr3_aa: CASSLNRVGTDTQYF

j_call: TRBJ2-7
v_call: TRBV10-3
clone_size: -
d_call: -
cdr3_nt: TGTGCCATCAGTGCTGTTCTAGCGAGTTACGAGCAGTACTTC
cdr3_aa: CAISAVLASYEQYF

j_call: TRBJ1-1
v_call: TRBV27
clone_size: -
d_call: TRBD1
cdr3_nt: TGTGCCAGCAGTTTATACTTCGGGACAGGGATGAACACTGAAGCTTTCTTT
cdr3_aa: CASSLYFGTGMNTEAFF

j_call: TRBJ2-5
v_call: TRBV5-1
clone_size: -
d_call: TRBD2
cdr3_nt: TGCGCCAGCAGCTTGGTGACTAGCGATCAAGAGACCCAGTACTTC
cdr3_aa: CASSLVTSDQETQYF

j_call: TRBJ2-1
v_call: TRBV7-8
clone_size: once
d_call: -
cdr3_nt: TGTGCCAGCAGCTTAAGAAATAGCGGAGCCTACAATGAGCAGTTCTTC
cdr3_aa: CASSLRNSGAYNEQFF

j_call: TRBJ2-7
v_call: TRBV7-2
clone_size: -
d_call: TRBD1
cdr3_nt: TGTGCCAGCACCACAGGGGGCTCCTACGAGCAGTACTTC
cdr3_aa: CASTTGGSYEQYF

j_call: TRBJ2-3
v_call: TRBV2
clone_size: -
d_call: TRBD2
cdr3_nt: TGTGCCAGCAGCGTACTAGCGGGAGGCACAGATACGCAGTATTTT
cdr3_aa: CASSVLAGGTDTQYF

j_call: TRBJ2-1
v_call: TRBV30
clone_size: -
d_call: -
cdr3_nt: TGTGCCTGGAGTCCCGGGGGTTCTTACAATGAGCAGTTCTTC
cdr3_aa: CAWSPGGSYNEQFF

j_call: TRBJ1-1
v_call: TRBV5-1
clone_size: once
d_call: -
cdr3_nt: TGCGCCAGCAGCTTGGGGGACACCGTCGCTGAAGCTTTCTTT
cdr3_aa: CASSLGDTVAEAFF

j_call: TRBJ2-7
v_call: TRBV10-2
clone_size: once
d_call: TRBD2
cdr3_nt: TGCGCCAGCAGTGAAGCGGGACCCACCTACGAGCAGTACTTC
cdr3_aa: CASSEAGPTYEQYF

j_call: TRBJ2-2
v_call: TRBV10-3
clone_size: -
d_call: -
cdr3_nt: TGTGCCATCAGTGAGAGGGCGGGGCTCAATGGCGGGGAGCTGTTTTTT
cdr3_aa: CAISERAGLNGGELFF

j_call: TRBJ2-7
v_call: TRBV14
clone_size: few
d_call: -
cdr3_nt: TGTGCCAGCAGCCAAGCCCGGGACTCTAGCTCCTACGAGCAGTACTTC
cdr3_aa: CASSQARDSSSYEQYF

j_call: TRBJ2-2
v_call: TRBV4-2
clone_size: once
d_call: -
cdr3_nt: TGTGCCAGCAGCCAAGTAGGGGCAGCGAACACCGGGGAGCTGTTTTTT
cdr3_aa: CASSQVGAANTGELFF

j_call: TRBJ2-1
v_call: TRBV6-1
clone_size: -
d_call: TRBD2
cdr3_nt: TGTGCCAGCAGTGAAGCGGGGGGGGCCTACAATGAGCAGTTCTTC
cdr3_aa: CASSEAGGAYNEQFF

j_call: TRBJ2-1
v_call: TRBV5-1
clone_size: -
d_call: -
cdr3_nt: TGCGCCAGCAGCTTGGCCCCCCCCCGGGGCTACAATGAGCAGTTCTTC
cdr3_aa: CASSLAPPRGYNEQFF

j_call: TRBJ2-7
v_call: TRBV7-9
clone_size: few
d_call: TRBD1
cdr3_nt: TGTGCCAGCAGCTTACAGACAGGGAGATACGAGCAGTACTTC
cdr3_aa: CASSLQTGRYEQYF

j_call: TRBJ2-7
v_call: TRBV5-6
clone_size: -
d_call: TRBD2
cdr3_nt: TGTGCCAGCAGCTCTGGACTAGGAGGGTACGAGCAGTACTTC
cdr3_aa: CASSSGLGGYEQYF

j_call: TRBJ1-4
v_call: TRBV30
clone_size: -
d_call: -
cdr3_nt: TGTGCCTGGACCACTGGGGCAGGGTTGACTAATGAAAAACTGTTTTTT
cdr3_aa: CAWTTGAGLTNEKLFF

j_call: TRBJ1-1
v_call: TRBV4-1
clone_size: -
d_call: TRBD1
cdr3_nt: TGCGCCAGCAGCCCAGGACAGGGGGCGAGTACTGAAGCTTTCTTT
cdr3_aa: CASSPGQGASTEAFF

j_call: TRBJ2-6
v_call: TRBV13
clone_size: -
d_call: TRBD1
cdr3_nt: TGTGCCACCCGATACAGGGGAAAACTTCTTTCTGGGGCCAACGTCCTGACTTTC
cdr3_aa: CATRYRGKLLSGANVLTF

j_call: TRBJ2-7
v_call: TRBV7-9
clone_size: -
d_call: TRBD1
cdr3_nt: TGTGCCAGCAGCCATACAGGGGGCGAGCAGTACTTC
cdr3_aa: CASSHTGGEQYF

j_call: TRBJ1-1
v_call: TRBV6-1
clone_size: -
d_call: TRBD1
cdr3_nt: TGTGCCAGCAGTCGTCAGGGGGAAGGCACTGAAGCTTTCTTT
cdr3_aa: CASSRQGEGTEAFF

j_call: TRBJ1-1
v_call: TRBV29-1
clone_size: once
d_call: TRBD1
cdr3_nt: TGCAGCGTTCACCTTGGACAGGGGTCCACTGAAGCTTTCTTT
cdr3_aa: CSVHLGQGSTEAFF

j_call: TRBJ2-1
v_call: TRBV6-4
clone_size: -
d_call: TRBD2
cdr3_nt: TGTGCCAGCAGTCCCCGGGGGGGACTTCTGGGTTCGAATGAGCAGTTCTTC
cdr3_aa: CASSPRGGLLGSNEQFF

j_call: TRBJ2-7
v_call: TRBV30
clone_size: -
d_call: -
cdr3_nt: TGTGCCTGGAGTCGGGGGTTGGGGGTGGAGCAGTACTTC
cdr3_aa: CAWSRGLGVEQYF

j_call: TRBJ2-1
v_call: TRBV29-1
clone_size: -
d_call: -
cdr3_nt: TGCAGCGTTGAAGATATCCGGGATGAGCAGTTCTTC
cdr3_aa: CSVEDIRDEQFF

j_call: TRBJ2-2
v_call: TRBV6-1
clone_size: -
d_call: -
cdr3_nt: TGTGCCAGCAGTGAACTCGGACTCAACACCGGGGAGCTGTTTTTT
cdr3_aa: CASSELGLNTGELFF

j_call: TRBJ2-7
v_call: TRBV27
clone_size: -
d_call: -
cdr3_nt: TGTGCCAGCAGCTTTGGGCAGTACTACGAGCAGTACTTC
cdr3_aa: CASSFGQYYEQYF

j_call: TRBJ1-1
v_call: TRBV11-2
clone_size: -
d_call: -
cdr3_nt: TGTGCCAGCAGCCCGTCGCGGGCTGAAGCTTTCTTT
cdr3_aa: CASSPSRAEAFF

j_call: TRBJ1-2
v_call: TRBV11-2
clone_size: -
d_call: -
cdr3_nt: TGTGCCAGCAGCTTAGGAGGGTCAGGCTACACCTTC
cdr3_aa: CASSLGGSGYTF

j_call: TRBJ1-5
v_call: TRBV28
clone_size: few
d_call: TRBD1
cdr3_nt: TGTGCCACCGCAGGGGGCGCGAGGCAGCCCCAGCATTTT
cdr3_aa: CATAGGARQPQHF

j_call: TRBJ1-1
v_call: TRBV10-2
clone_size: -
d_call: -
cdr3_nt: TGCGCCTCCAGTGGGGGGGGCTTGATCCCTGAAGCTTTCTTT
cdr3_aa: CASSGGGLIPEAFF

j_call: TRBJ1-5
v_call: TRBV19
clone_size: once
d_call: TRBD1
cdr3_nt: TGTGCCAGTAGCCACCGCCCGGGACAGGGGCGCCCGAAGGCCCAGCCCCAGCATTTT
cdr3_aa: CASSHRPGQGRPKAQPQHF

j_call: TRBJ2-2
v_call: TRBV9
clone_size: once
d_call: -
cdr3_nt: TGTGCCAGCAGCGTAGGAGGAGCTCCGGGCACCGGGGAGCTGTTTTTT
cdr3_aa: CASSVGGAPGTGELFF

j_call: TRBJ2-7
v_call: TRBV28
clone_size: -
d_call: TRBD1
cdr3_nt: TGTGCCAGCAGTCTATACAGGGGGCAGATCTACGAGCAGTACTTC
cdr3_aa: CASSLYRGQIYEQYF

j_call: TRBJ2-7
v_call: TRBV6-1
clone_size: -
d_call: -
cdr3_nt: TGTGCCAGCAGTGAAGAAGGTTATGGCAGGAGGAACGAGCAGTACTTC
cdr3_aa: CASSEEGYGRRNEQYF

j_call: TRBJ2-7
v_call: TRBV5-4
clone_size: once
d_call: -
cdr3_nt: TGTGCCAGCAGCTACCAGGGTAGGCCCTACGAGCAGTACTTC
cdr3_aa: CASSYQGRPYEQYF

j_call: TRBJ1-5
v_call: TRBV19
clone_size: -
d_call: -
cdr3_nt: TGTGCCAGTAGTATAGAAGAGGGTTCCGGTCAGCCCCAGCATTTT
cdr3_aa: CASSIEEGSGQPQHF